This T cell receptor (beta chain) is drawn from a study of post-analysis software for immune sequencing data. Study-level background: As for disease course, relapsing-remitting, secondary progressive and progressive-relapsing multiple sclerosis were all included.

The CDR3 length is 13 residues. Germline-derived CDR1 and CDR2 are DFQATT and SNEGSKA (reference sequence). A word on this clonotype: Its antigen is unknown. The germline gene is not matched at one end of the junction; a read error may be the cause.

Unique molecular identifiers tagged the TCR beta cDNA libraries. Out of 1 to 10 million T cells, a few hundred thousand cDNA molecules were generated. Each CDR3 protein gets one entry after TCRdb re-called the PCR reads with MiXCR. The table includes about 500,000 distinct CDR3 sequences, over 35% detected once. Study-level points and caveats: By F measure, strong co-clustering occurred among samples prepared in the same batch. A significant reduction in normalized Chao1 diversity was observed in multiple sclerosis patients versus controls. Roughly 5 TRBV segments occurring more often in patients than controls included TRBV5-6, TRBV5-1 and TRBV20-1.

The receptor was isolated from a girl between 10 and 17 years old with multiple sclerosis. This chain connects TRBV20-1 to TRBJ2-7; 9 bases fit TRBD2. Material: blood. The CDR3 bases are TGCAGTGCTTCTGGCGGGAGGGCTTACGTGCAGTACTTC. Its protein is CSASGGRAYVQYF.